This T cell receptor beta chain is drawn from a study of cytomegalovirus exposure and HLA in healthy donors. The study's findings and limits: Roughly uniform sequencing depth across donors was assumed, possibly incorrectly. Researchers catalogued roughly 150 TCR beta chains as cytomegalovirus-associated. Rarity held for most TCR sequences, but there were some public TCRs that occurred in many donors.

The V end was cut by 3 bases, the J end by 7 bases, with 16 bases between. The CDR3 runs to 14 residues. Looked up from germline, CDR1 is SGHRS and CDR2 is YFSETQ. PCR employed 60 Vbeta and 13 Jbeta primers. The method was immunoSEQ multiplex PCR; TCRdb's version includes in-frame clones alone and lacks a portion of them. The sample records 120,000 to 150,000 clones, roughly 80% being singletons. With respect to this clone: Its antigen is currently unknown.

This clonotype was obtained from a woman in her thirties in good health and CMV-seronegative. The chain employs TRBV5-1 and TRBJ1-2; perhaps TRBD1 as D (6 bases). The sample was PBMCs. The CDR3 region is CASSSSQGGLGYTF. CDR3 sequence (DNA): TGCGCCAGCAGCTCCTCACAGGGTGGGCTTGGCTACACCTTC.